One and the same sample provided the 15 T cell receptor beta chains below, sequenced in a study of T cells in Graves' hyperthyroidism and ophthalmopathy. Researchers took RNA transcripts and amplified the TCR beta CDR3 regions from them. First-round RT-PCR targeting the TCR CDR3 was performed with the HTBI primer set. TCRdb reprocessed the multiplex PCR reads via MiXCR and lists one record per CDR3 protein. This sample has 300,000 to 400,000 distinct CDR3 sequences, with about 15% found just once. Material: blood. The receptor source for this set is a woman aged 60-75 years with Graves' hyperthyroidism.

The rearrangement links TRBV7-9 to TRBJ2-4; weak D call: TRBD2 (5 bases). V lost 4 bases and J lost 1, with 17 bases in between. Germline CDR1 reads SEHNR; CDR2 reads FQNEAQ (reference sequence). This CDR3 is built from 17 residues. The CDR3 loop is CASSSLGSPGAKNIQYF. CDR3 in DNA: TGTGCCAGCAGCTCCCTAGGGAGCCCCGGGGCCAAAAACATTCAGTACTTC.

This clonotype was found many times. The gene calls are TRBV7-2 and TRBJ2-7; 10 nucleotides agree with TRBD2. Germline lookup yields CDR1 SGHTA and CDR2 FQGNSA. After removal of 5 bases from V and 3 bases from J, the junction contained 13 bases not matched to a gene. The CDR3 loop spans 17 amino acids. The CDR3 bases are TGTGCCAGCAGCCTCATGCCTCCTAGCGGGAGTCTCTACGAGCAGTACTTC. Translation gives CASSLMPPSGSLYEQYF.

The rearrangement links TRBV20-1 to TRBJ1-2; D unresolved. The V gene's germline CDR1 is DFQATT and CDR2 SNEGSKA (reference sequence). CDR3 size: 13 residues. Trimming removed 3 bases from V and 5 bases from J, with 13 bases in between. CDR3 sequence: CSARESGSYGYTF. DNA of the CDR3: TGCAGTGCTAGGGAATCGGGGTCTTATGGCTACACCTTC.

Worth noting for this clonotype: A read error is possible here, since a much larger clone lies one base away. The chain links TRBV5-1 to TRBJ2-1; 8 nucleotides match TRBD2. Germline CDR1 SGHRS, CDR2 YFSETQ. The CDR3 runs 15 residues. J gave up 3 bases and V 6 bases, and 8 bases lay outside the gene matches. CDR3 nucleotides: TGCGCCAGCAAGAGGACTAGCAGGAGCTACAATGAGCAGTTCTTC. Its translation: CASKRTSRSYNEQFF.

This clonotype has more than one count but fewer than ten. The chain combines TRBV7-8 with TRBJ2-7; maybe TRBD1 (5 bases). Germline loops: CDR1 SGHVS, CDR2 FQNEAQ. This CDR3 spans 14 amino acids. V lost 5 bases, J lost 0 bases, and 11 bases lay in between. The CDR3 sequence: CASSLRQLSYEQYF. The CDR3 DNA is TGTGCCAGCAGCCTCAGACAGCTCTCCTACGAGCAGTACTTC.

This clonotype was seen repeatedly, ten times or more. The chain combines TRBV11-3 with TRBJ2-3; the D is unclear. The CDR3 consists of 13 residues. Per the germline V gene, CDR1 is SGHNT and CDR2 is YENEEA. Trimming stripped 5 bases from V and 9 bases from J, with 15 bases between. The chain's CDR3 is CASSPPSLFTQYF. CDR3 DNA sequence: TGTGCCAGCAGCCCCCCGAGTTTGTTCACGCAGTATTTT. The variable domain in full, completed from reference TRBV11-3 and TRBJ2-3, reads EAGVVQSPRYKIIEKKQPVAFWCNPISGHNTLYWYLQNLGQGPELLIRYENEEAVDDSQLPKDRFSAERLKGVDSTLKIQPAELGDSAVYLCASSPPSLFTQYFGPGTRLTVL.

This clonotype was observed a few times. The chain has TRBV6-2 or TRBV6-3 and TRBJ2-1, with TRBD2 matching 14 bases. V lost 6 bases, J lost 10 bases, and 8 bases stayed unmatched. Germline CDR1 and CDR2: MNHEY and SVGEGT. This CDR3 region has 15 residues. The CDR3 DNA reads TGTGCCAGCAGACCGGGACTAGCGGGAGTTCGGGAGCAGTTCTTC. Amino acids: CASRPGLAGVREQFF.

This clonotype was seen ten or more times. J is TRBJ2-7 and V is TRBV7-9; 8 bases are a match to TRBD2. This CDR3 is 14 amino acids long. V was clipped by 1 base and J by 8 bases; unmatched bases: 7. Germline V gives CDR1 SEHNR, CDR2 FQNEAQ (reference sequence). CDR3 sequence (DNA): TGTGCCAGCAGCTTAGGTGGCGGGAGGTCCCAGCAGTACTTC. Translated: CASSLGGGRSQQYF.

This clonotype showed up many times. V and J are TRBV20-1 and TRBJ2-2; possible D gene TRBD2, 6 bases. Between the trimmed V and J ends, which lost 5 bases and 2 bases, there was a span of 18 bases. CDR1 and CDR2 (germline): DFQATT, SNEGSKA (reference sequence). This CDR3 contains 16 residues. CDR3 loop: CSAAVSQRVNTGELFF. DNA of the CDR3: TGCAGTGCTGCCGTATCGCAGCGGGTAAACACCGGGGAGCTGTTTTTT.

This chain uses TRBV19 with TRBJ2-3; 10 bases are a match to TRBD2. The CDR3 loop spans 16 amino acids. Germline CDR1 is LNHDA and CDR2 is SQIVND (reference sequence). The V segment lost 5 bases and the J segment 2 bases; nucleotides outside the gene matches: 7. This CDR3 reads CASSSLAGADTDTQYF. CDR3 DNA sequence: TGTGCCAGTAGTTCCCTAGCGGGAGCTGACACAGATACGCAGTATTTT. Variable domain in full (rest from reference TRBV19 and TRBJ2-3): DGGITQSPKYLFRKEGQNVTLSCEQNLNHDAMYWYRQDPGQGLRLIYYSQIVNDFQKGDIAEGYSVSREKKESFPLTVTSAQKNPTAFYLCASSSLAGADTDTQYFGPGTRLTVL.

This clonotype was counted at least ten times. The V and J genes are TRBV2 and TRBJ1-1, with D possibly TRBD1 on 5 matching bases. Germline V CDR1 and CDR2: SNHLY, FYNNEI. Trimming shortened V by 3 bases and J by 0 bases, and 8 bases separated the two germline ends. This CDR3 comprises 14 residues. This chain's CDR3 is CASSETAMNTEAFF. The CDR3 DNA sequence: TGTGCCAGCAGTGAGACAGCCATGAACACTGAAGCTTTCTTT. Variable domain in full (rest from reference TRBV2 and TRBJ1-1): EPEVTQTPSHQVTQMGQEVILRCVPISNHLYFYWYRQILGQKVEFLVSFYNNEISEKSEIFDDQFSVERPDGSNFTLKIRSTKLEDSAMYFCASSETAMNTEAFFGQGTRLTVV.

In this sample, this clonotype turned up once. The rearrangement joins TRBV5-1 to TRBJ1-6, with 9 positions matching TRBD1. The CDR3 is 15 residues long. With V trimmed by 2 bases and J by 14 bases, 11 bases remained unmatched. CDR1 is SGHRS and CDR2 is YFSETQ in the germline V gene. CDR3 sequence (DNA): TGCGCCAGCAGCTTATCTGGACAGGGGACTACTACCCTCCACTTT. Translating gives CASSLSGQGTTTLHF.

V and J are TRBV6-1 and TRBJ1-2, with TRBD1 as a possible D gene (6 bases). In germline, CDR1 is MNHNS, CDR2 SASEGT. CDR3 length: 15 residues. Trimming removed 5 bases at V and 5 bases at J, with 18 bases between. The CDR3 loop reads CASSLGGSRSYGYTF. The CDR3 DNA follows: TGTGCCAGCAGTCTGGGGGGCAGCCGATCGTATGGCTACACCTTC.

V is TRBV4-1 and J is TRBJ1-3; D is unresolved. V lost 2 bases, J lost 1 base, and 12 bases lay in between. This CDR3 has 16 amino acids. From germline, CDR1 is MGHRA and CDR2 YSYEKL. The CDR3 DNA follows: TGCGCCAGCAGCCAATGGTCGGACGCATCTGGAAACACCATATATTTT. This translates into CASSQWSDASGNTIYF.

There are many counts of this clonotype. The chain combines TRBV5-8 with TRBJ1-1, with D perhaps matching TRBD1 (6 bases). Germline V gene lookup returns CDR1 SGHTS and CDR2 YDEGEE. The CDR3 length is 15 residues. Trimming stripped 2 bases from V and 4 bases from J, with 15 bases between. The CDR3 DNA reads TGTGCCAGCAGCTTTTATACAATAGGGGGCACTGAAGCTTTCTTT. It codes for CASSFYTIGGTEAFF.